What follows describes a single TCR beta chain. V lost 0 bases, J lost 2 bases, and 9 bases stayed unmatched. This CDR3 region has 18 residues. Per germline, CDR1 MGHRA and CDR2 YSYEKL. Some clones are missing from TCRdb's copy, which holds only in-frame ones; the method was immunoSEQ multiplex PCR. The sample holds 150,000 to 200,000 clones. This entry belongs to a study of control samples from healthy donors and cancer patients. This rearrangement joins TRBV4-1 to TRBJ1-1; 10 nucleotides match TRBD1. The sequence derives from a woman in her 30s in good health. Sequencing was performed on blood. The CDR3 DNA reads TGCGCCAGCAGCCAAGAACCGGGACAGGGGCCCCTCAACACTGAAGCTTTCTTT. Translated: CASSQEPGQGPLNTEAFF.